One and the same sample provided the 25 T cell receptor beta chains below, sequenced in a study of human T cells and chemical hapten exposure. Unique molecular identifiers were affixed to discrete cDNA molecules within the library. TCRdb passed the reads through MiXCR, listing each CDR3 protein once. Of around 120,000 distinct CDR3 sequences in the sample, less than 10% were seen once. Total RNA was isolated from unfractionated whole blood. The material sequenced was whole blood. These receptors originate from a human donor in good health. Some clones in this sample may be carry-over from other donors' samples.

The CDR3: CASTLSGLTYEQYF. CDR3 in DNA: TGTGCCAGCACCCTAAGCGGGTTAACCTACGAGCAGTACTTC. The chain links TRBV12-3 or TRBV12-4 to TRBJ2-7, with TRBD2 as a possible D gene (6 bases). The CDR3 runs 14 residues. V lost 7 bases and J lost 2, with 15 bases in between.

The V call is TRBV7-2, the J call TRBJ2-7; 9 bases are shared with TRBD2. The CDR3 consists of 16 residues. J gave up 2 bases and V 5 bases, and 10 bases lay outside the gene matches. Germline V gene lookup returns CDR1 SGHTA and CDR2 FQGNSA. CDR3 loop: CASSPFPRGGPYEQYF. In DNA, the CDR3 is TGTGCCAGCAGCCCATTCCCGCGGGGGGGACCCTACGAGCAGTACTTC.

The chain recombines TRBV10-3 with TRBJ2-5; D is possibly TRBD1 or TRBD2 (5 bases each). Germline V gives CDR1 ENHRY, CDR2 SYGVKD. The V end lost 2 bases, the J end lost 0 bases, and 10 bases lay between the germline ends. The CDR3 runs 15 residues. CDR3 sequence (DNA): TGTGCCATCAGTGAGGGAAGGGACCACCAAGAGACCCAGTACTTC. Residues: CAISEGRDHQETQYF.

This clonotype was counted a few times. The rearrangement joins TRBV11-2 to TRBJ2-7; 11 positions agree with TRBD1. Trimming removed 2 bases from V and 0 bases from J; junction bases left unmatched: 3. The CDR3 covers 16 residues. Germline CDR1 SGHAT, CDR2 FQNNGV. In DNA form, the CDR3 reads TGTGCCAGCAGCTTACTAGGACAGGGGGCCTCCTACGAGCAGTACTTC. Amino acid sequence: CASSLLGQGASYEQYF.

This clonotype appeared a single time. A read error may explain this, as a much larger clone is one base away. V gene TRBV12-3 or TRBV12-4 combines with J gene TRBJ1-5, with D unclear. The CDR3 length is 13 residues. Trimming left V 3 bases short and J 0 bases short, with 3 bases between. The CDR3 DNA sequence: TGTGCCAGCAGTTTTCGTAGCAATCAGCCCCAGCATTTT. This translates into CASSFRSNQPQHF.

This clonotype came up a few times. The J gene is TRBJ1-3, the V gene TRBV12-5; D is ambiguous. CDR3 length: 15 amino acids. Trimming pared 1 base from V and 2 bases from J, leaving 9 bases between. The germline V gene has CDR1 LGHNT and CDR2 FRNRAP. CDR3 loop: CASGLAPGPGNTIYF. CDR3 coding DNA: TGTGCTAGTGGTTTGGCTCCAGGTCCTGGAAACACCATATATTTT.

This clonotype showed up many times. The V call is TRBV12-3 or TRBV12-4, the J call TRBJ2-5, with TRBD2 identical over 14 bases. Trimming took 3 bases from V and 5 from J; bases not matched to a gene: 5. The CDR3 sequence is 16 residues long. CDR3 coding DNA: TGTGCCAGCAGTTTGGGGACTAGCGGGAGTACGGAGACCCAGTACTTC. It translates to CASSLGTSGSTETQYF.

This clonotype was recorded many times. The chain recombines TRBV14 with TRBJ1-1; D is unresolved. Germline V gene data show CDR1 as SGHDN and CDR2 as FVKESK. Trimming removed 1 base from V and 1 base from J, with 4 bases in between. The CDR3 spans 13 residues. The CDR3 protein is CASSQGSNTEAFF. The CDR3, as DNA: TGTGCCAGCAGCCAAGGTTCGAACACTGAAGCTTTCTTT.

In its sample, this clonotype was seen many times. The genes are TRBV7-9 and TRBJ2-3; 10 nucleotides agree with TRBD2. Germline CDR1 reads SEHNR; CDR2 reads FQNEAQ (reference sequence). Trimming cost V 2 bases and J 7 bases; bases outside gene matches: 15. This CDR3 is 18 amino acids long. This CDR3 reads CASSLSQVRLAGEHTQYF. The CDR3 DNA reads as TGTGCCAGCAGCTTATCCCAAGTAAGGCTAGCGGGAGAACATACGCAGTATTTT.

This clonotype occurred a few times. This rearrangement joins TRBV19 to TRBJ1-2, with 7 bases identical to TRBD1. V trimming: 6 bases; J trimming: 2 bases; junction bases outside the gene matches: 6. Looked up from germline, CDR1 is LNHDA and CDR2 is SQIVND (reference sequence). The CDR3 is 14 residues long. In DNA, the CDR3 is TGTGCCAGTAGCGACAGGGTTTTGAACTATGGCTACACCTTC. Protein: CASSDRVLNYGYTF.

The chain employs TRBV10-3 and TRBJ2-6, with 12 bases identical to TRBD1. Germline loops: CDR1 ENHRY, CDR2 SYGVKD. Germline trimming cut 6 bases from V and 0 bases from J; bases unmatched to any gene: 9. The CDR3 has 19 residues. The DNA of the CDR3 is TGTGCCATCAGCCTGGGACAGGGGGCGTCTTCCTCTGGGGCCAACGTCCTGACTTTC. This encodes CAISLGQGASSSGANVLTF.

This clonotype has more than one count but fewer than ten. This chain joins TRBV20-1 and TRBJ2-1; D ambiguous. There are 14 residues in the CDR3. V lost 5 bases and J 2 bases, leaving 13 bases between the germline ends. Germline V lookup: CDR1 DFQATT, CDR2 SNEGSKA (reference sequence). The CDR3 DNA sequence: TGCAGTGCTGAGGACCGTCACGCCTACAATGAGCAGTTCTTC. Its protein product is CSAEDRHAYNEQFF.

The chain has TRBV18 and TRBJ1-1; 8 bases fit TRBD1. The germline gives CDR1 KGHSH, CDR2 LQKENI. V was pared by 4 bases and J by 5 bases, with 15 bases of the junction left unmatched. The length of the CDR3 is 17 residues. In DNA form, the CDR3 reads TGTGCCAGCTCACAGTCCCATGGCCAGGGGGCAAGGACTGAAGCTTTCTTT. It codes for CASSQSHGQGARTEAFF.

The sample holds a few counts of this clonotype. The chain has TRBV7-2 and TRBJ1-2; 11 nucleotides agree with TRBD1. Germline assignment: CDR1 SGHTA and CDR2 FQGNSA. With 3 bases clipped from V and 10 bases from J, the junction kept 7 bases outside the gene matches. The CDR3 sequence is 14 residues long. The DNA of the CDR3 is TGTGCCAGCAGCTTCGACCGGGACAGGGGGGACTACACCTTC. Translated: CASSFDRDRGDYTF.

This clonotype has at least ten counts. The CDR3 bases are TGTGCCAGCTCCCTTTACGACAAGACGAACACTGAAGCTTTCTTT. Translated, it gives CASSLYDKTNTEAFF. The chain combines TRBV18 with TRBJ1-1; D is uncertain. CDR1 KGHSH and CDR2 LQKENI come from the germline V gene. V gave up 6 bases and J gave up 1 base, with 15 bases separating them. The CDR3 has 15 amino acids.

A word on this clonotype: This may be a read error: a much more frequent sequence differs by one nucleotide. The V call is TRBV27, the J call TRBJ1-1; D gene ambiguous. CDR3 length: 14 amino acids. Between the trimmed V and J ends, which lost 3 bases and 1 base, there was a span of 9 bases. From germline, CDR1 is MNHEY and CDR2 SMNVEV (reference sequence). The CDR3 bases are TGTGCCAGCAGTTTCGTCCTCAAGAACACTGAAGCTTTCTTT. Translation gives CASSFVLKNTEAFF.

The chain recombines TRBV10-3 with TRBJ2-7; D not resolved. Trimming cost V 10 bases and J 4 bases, with 11 bases left between them. This CDR3 spans 11 amino acids. Germline CDR1 ENHRY, CDR2 SYGVKD. CDR3 sequence reads: CATQSGYEQYF. The CDR3 region has the DNA TGTGCCACCCAGTCTGGGTACGAGCAGTACTTC.

The chain links TRBV20-1 to TRBJ2-2, with D unresolved. V shed 0 bases and J shed 1 base, with 12 bases lying between them. The CDR3 has 16 residues. Germline CDR1 and CDR2: DFQATT and SNEGSKA (reference sequence). The CDR3 loop reads CSARDRKLRNTGELFF. The CDR3 nucleotides are TGCAGTGCTAGAGACCGTAAACTAAGGAACACCGGGGAGCTGTTTTTT.

CDR3 loop: CASSQDQGMAYNEQFF. The CDR3 bases are TGCGCCAGCAGCCAAGATCAGGGGATGGCCTACAATGAGCAGTTCTTC. The chain has TRBV4-3 and TRBJ2-1; weak D call: TRBD1 (6 bases). The germline gives CDR1 LGHNA, CDR2 YSLEER. Trimming shortened V by 0 bases and J by 2 bases, and 11 bases separated the two germline ends. The CDR3 runs to 16 residues.

This clonotype was seen more than once but under ten times. The gene calls are TRBV14 and TRBJ1-2; D remains ambiguous. The CDR3 length is 13 residues. Germline V lookup: CDR1 SGHDN, CDR2 FVKESK. Trimming pared 3 bases from V and 4 bases from J, leaving 9 bases between. The CDR3 nucleotides are TGTGCCAGCAGCCAGTCAGGACTCTATGGCTACACCTTC. It encodes CASSQSGLYGYTF.

This clonotype was seen more than once but under ten times. The chain recombines TRBV28 with TRBJ1-5, with 7 positions matching TRBD1. V lost 0 bases to trimming and J lost 3 bases; unmatched junction nucleotides: 2. The CDR3 totals 15 residues. Per germline, CDR1 MDHEN and CDR2 SYDVKM. The CDR3: CASSLWTGSNQPQHF. CDR3 bases: TGTGCCAGCAGTTTATGGACAGGGTCCAATCAGCCCCAGCATTTT.

The rearrangement links TRBV20-1 to TRBJ2-5; TRBD2 is a possible D gene (5 bases). Germline V gene lookup returns CDR1 DFQATT and CDR2 SNEGSKA (reference sequence). This CDR3 is built from 16 residues. V was trimmed by 1 base and J by 4 bases, leaving 19 bases between them. The CDR3 DNA follows: TGCAGTGCTAGAGGAATGAGACACCATGAGGGAGAGACCCAGTACTTC. Its protein product is CSARGMRHHEGETQYF.

The chain uses TRBV18 and TRBJ1-2; D gene ambiguous. Germline CDR1 is KGHSH and CDR2 is LQKENI. The length of the CDR3 is 14 residues. V lost 1 base, J lost 2 bases, and 8 bases lay in between. This chain's CDR3 is CASSPQRGNYGYTF. CDR3 bases: TGTGCCAGCTCACCACAGAGAGGGAACTATGGCTACACCTTC.

This clonotype has at least ten counts. The chain carries TRBV20-1 and TRBJ1-5, with unresolved D. Germline assignment: CDR1 DFQATT and CDR2 SNEGSKA (reference sequence). CDR3 length: 15 amino acids. V lost 1 base and J lost 4, with 14 bases in between. CDR3 DNA sequence: TGCAGTGCTAGAGTAAGGGCCGGTCATAATCAGCCCCAGCATTTT. As protein: CSARVRAGHNQPQHF.

The chain carries TRBV7-6 and TRBJ2-3, with 12 bases that match TRBD2. CDR1 and CDR2 (germline): SGHVS, FNYEAQ. The CDR3 totals 17 residues. The V and J ends lost 3 bases and 0 bases, in that order; junction bases with no gene match: 4. CDR3 loop: CASSLGGTSGSTDTQYF. CDR3 sequence (DNA): TGTGCCAGCAGCTTGGGGGGGACTAGCGGGAGCACAGATACGCAGTATTTT.